The rows below give T cell receptor beta chains drawn from one sample of a study of Ad26.COV2.S vaccination and SARS-CoV-2 variants. Sequencing was performed with immunoSEQ multiplex PCR; in TCRdb, only in-frame clones are kept and a portion is missing. The table records approximately 410,000 clones, roughly 88% of them present only once. The material sequenced was peripheral blood, taken in a trial of Ad26.COV2.S vaccine versus placebo. These receptors all come from a person aged 18 to 59 who received the Ad26.COV2.S COVID-19 vaccine or a placebo. The CDR3 runs from the conserved cysteine through the conserved F or W. The D gene is left open where the match is weak. Size is stated for part of the rows, as once, few or many counts, or as a class when the clone is expanded.

J gene	V gene	D gene	clone size	CDR3 DNA	CDR3 protein
TRBJ2-5	TRBV5-4	.	.	TGTGCCAGCAGCTTCCAATTGGGGGAGACCCAGTACTTC	CASSFQLGETQYF
TRBJ2-7	TRBV28	TRBD1	.	TGTGCCGGGAGCGCGCATTCGGACAGGGGGCTTCTCTACGAGCAGTACTTC	CAGSAHSDRGLLYEQYF
TRBJ2-1	TRBV11-2	TRBD1	.	TGTGCCAGCAGCGCAACAGGGGGGATTTCGGGTGAGCAGTTCTTC	CASSATGGISGEQFF
TRBJ2-1	TRBV5-6	TRBD2	.	TGTGCCAGCAGCTTGAGTCTAGCGGTGTACAATGAGCAGTTCTTC	CASSLSLAVYNEQFF
TRBJ1-5	TRBV6-1	.	.	TGTGCCAGCAGTGAAGCGAGGAACGTTATTGGCGACCCTCGAGTTCCCCAGCATTTT	CASSEARNVIGDPRVPQHF
TRBJ1-1	TRBV19	TRBD1	.	TGTGCCAGTAGTTCGGGACAGCTAAACACTGAAGCTTTCTTT	CASSSGQLNTEAFF
TRBJ2-1	TRBV9	.	once	TGTGCCAGCGGGGACAACTACAATGAGCAGTTCTTC	CASGDNYNEQFF
TRBJ1-5	TRBV2	.	.	TGTGCCAGCAGTGAAGGCGTTGGGGACAATCAGCCCCAGCATTTT	CASSEGVGDNQPQHF
TRBJ1-5	TRBV4-3	.	.	TGCGCCAGCAGCCAAAAACAGGGATGGAATCAGCCCCAGCATTTT	CASSQKQGWNQPQHF
TRBJ1-2	TRBV11-2	TRBD1	.	TGTGCCAGCAGCCCCACGACAGGGGTTAGGGTCGATGGCTACACCTTC	CASSPTTGVRVDGYTF
TRBJ1-5	TRBV6-5	.	few	TGTGCCAGCAGCCCGGGACTCAGCAATCAGCCCCAGCATTTT	CASSPGLSNQPQHF
TRBJ1-1	TRBV19	TRBD1	.	TGTGCCAGTATCCCGGACAGGGGGTTAGGGAACACTGAAGCTTTCTTT	CASIPDRGLGNTEAFF
TRBJ2-2	TRBV6-4	.	.	TGTGCCAGCAGTGGATCCGAGACCGGCAACACCGGGGAGCTGTTTTTT	CASSGSETGNTGELFF
TRBJ1-2	TRBV4-1	.	.	TGCGCCAGCAGCCAATATCAGGGCCACTATGGCTACACCTTC	CASSQYQGHYGYTF
TRBJ2-7	TRBV7-2	TRBD1	.	TGTGCCAGCAGCTTCGGGACAGGGGGCGCCTACGAGCAGTACTTC	CASSFGTGGAYEQYF
TRBJ2-5	TRBV28	.	.	TGTGCCAGCAGTCCAAATACAGACTACCAAGAGACCCAGTACTTC	CASSPNTDYQETQYF
TRBJ2-7	TRBV10-3	TRBD2	once	TGTGCCATCAGAGGCCTAGCGGGGCCTTACGAGCAGTACTTC	CAIRGLAGPYEQYF
TRBJ2-1	TRBV9	TRBD1	.	TGTGCCAGCAGCGTAAGTGGGGCAGGGGGTGATGAGCAGTTCTTC	CASSVSGAGGDEQFF
TRBJ1-2	TRBV7-8	.	.	TGTGCCAGCAGCTTAGGAGAGAAAGGATCTGTCTATGGCTACACCTTC	CASSLGEKGSVYGYTF
TRBJ2-5	TRBV11-2	TRBD1	once	TGTGCCAGCAGCTTCGGTCACAGGGGGCCAGAGACCCAGTACTTC	CASSFGHRGPETQYF
TRBJ2-1	TRBV9	.	.	TGTGCCAGCAGCGTAGAACACAGGACCTACAATGAGCAGTTCTTC	CASSVEHRTYNEQFF
TRBJ1-1	TRBV6-5	.	.	TGTGCCAGCAATTGGGGGTTGAACACTGAAGCTTTCTTT	CASNWGLNTEAFF
TRBJ2-7	TRBV13	.	.	TGTGCCAGCAGCATCAAGGGGGGCTACGAGCAGTACTTC	CASSIKGGYEQYF
TRBJ2-7	TRBV19	TRBD2	.	TGTGCCAGTAGTAGTCGGGGGGAGAGCTCCTACGAGCAGTACTTC	CASSSRGESSYEQYF
TRBJ2-7	TRBV3-1/TRBV3-2	TRBD1	once	TGTGCCAGCAGCCTAGGACAGGACTACGAGCAGTACTTC	CASSLGQDYEQYF
TRBJ2-7	TRBV3-1/TRBV3-2	.	.	TGTGCCAGCAGCCAAGTACCCGTAGGGGTCAACGAGCAGTACTTC	CASSQVPVGVNEQYF
TRBJ2-7	TRBV6-2/TRBV6-3	.	once	TGTGCCAGCAGTTACGCGATGTCCTACGAGCAGTACTTC	CASSYAMSYEQYF